This is a list of T cell receptor beta chains from one sample in a study of shared clonotypes between healthy human individuals. The table came from immunoSEQ multiplex PCR; TCRdb's copy has only in-frame clones and leaves some out. The table includes approximately 1.5 million clones, approximately 98% detected once. The sequenced sample consisted of naive CD4+ T cells sorted from blood. The source of these receptors is a man aged 25-40 years in good health. The CDR3 runs from the conserved cysteine through the conserved F or W. The D gene is left open where the match is weak. Rows give clone size only sometimes, using once, few, many, or a class for an expanded clone.

abundance | j_gene | v_gene | d_gene | CDR3aa
NA | TRBJ2-4 | TRBV13 | TRBD2 | CASHNRAGDLENIQYF
NA | TRBJ1-2 | TRBV4-1 | NA | CASSPGLLNYGYTF
NA | TRBJ2-5 | TRBV7-6 | NA | CASSLMTFQETQYF
NA | TRBJ1-4 | TRBV5-1 | NA | CASSTSPGANKEKLFF
once | TRBJ2-1 | TRBV5-4 | TRBD2 | CASSLGVRLAGVSYNEQFF
NA | TRBJ2-1 | TRBV18 | TRBD2 | CASSPTGGGSYNEQFF
NA | TRBJ2-7 | TRBV6-5 | NA | CASYSGSADYEQYF
NA | TRBJ2-7 | TRBV28 | TRBD2 | CASRPTSGLTYEQYF
NA | TRBJ1-1 | TRBV7-2 | NA | CASSLVIAGGRYTEAFF
NA | TRBJ2-1 | TRBV27 | NA | CASSFFYGGGEQFF
NA | TRBJ2-2 | TRBV6-1 | NA | CASSGWAGELFF
once | TRBJ2-3 | TRBV5-6 | NA | CASSPGTTGTDTQYF
NA | TRBJ2-1 | TRBV9 | NA | CASSANLGGNNEQFF
NA | TRBJ2-3 | TRBV4-3 | NA | CASSQAGDGTDTQYF
NA | TRBJ1-1 | TRBV18 | TRBD1 | CASSSLNRGWNTEAFF
NA | TRBJ2-6 | TRBV27 | TRBD2 | CASSPHGLAGGLSGANVLTF
NA | TRBJ2-2 | TRBV6-5 | NA | CASRDLLNTGELFF
NA | TRBJ2-6 | TRBV19 | NA | CASSTTGSGANVLTF
NA | TRBJ1-5 | TRBV23-1 | NA | CASSQLGPMNQPQHF
NA | TRBJ1-3 | TRBV6-1 | NA | CASTPLFGNTIYF
once | TRBJ2-1 | TRBV4-1 | TRBD2 | CASSQVLAGSEQFF
NA | TRBJ2-2 | TRBV4-1 | NA | CASSPQRLTLEELFF
NA | TRBJ2-1 | TRBV5-1 | TRBD2 | CASSLAFGTSGNNEQFF
once | TRBJ2-6 | TRBV4-3 | NA | CASSPGGVTGANVLTF
once | TRBJ2-7 | TRBV2 | TRBD2 | CASSVSGRSSYEQYF
NA | TRBJ1-1 | TRBV7-9 | NA | CASSGRTVLNTEAFF
NA | TRBJ2-5 | TRBV5-5 | TRBD1 | CASSRTGLQETQYF
NA | TRBJ1-1 | TRBV6-5 | NA | CASSYSSGRTEAFF
NA | TRBJ2-7 | TRBV30 | NA | CAWSGSGIYEQYF
NA | TRBJ2-7 | TRBV5-1 | NA | CASSLGGMSYEQYF
NA | TRBJ2-3 | TRBV6-6 | NA | CASSKTGSVSDTQYF
NA | TRBJ2-4 | TRBV11-2 | TRBD2 | CASSLDGASGSEVAKNIQYF
NA | TRBJ1-4 | TRBV7-6 | TRBD1 | CASSLADRAGEKLFF
NA | TRBJ1-1 | TRBV5-1 | NA | CASSLAWVGTEAFF
NA | TRBJ1-4 | TRBV2 | NA | CASSEAVGEGEKLFF
NA | TRBJ1-2 | TRBV5-1 | NA | CASSSSDGYGYTF
NA | TRBJ1-1 | TRBV6-5 | NA | CASSYRGRGPEAFF
NA | TRBJ1-3 | TRBV5-4 | NA | CASSGGRSSGNTIYF
NA | TRBJ2-2 | TRBV9 | NA | CASSDRKNTGELFF
NA | TRBJ2-5 | TRBV5-1 | NA | CASSLAQLGETQYF
NA | TRBJ2-5 | TRBV9 | NA | CASSVVAEQETQYF
NA | TRBJ2-1 | TRBV11-3 | NA | CASSSQGGSEQFF
NA | TRBJ2-5 | TRBV5-4 | NA | CASSLRETQYF
NA | TRBJ2-1 | TRBV5-1 | NA | CASSSSGDYQEQFF
NA | TRBJ2-7 | TRBV18 | TRBD2 | CASSPKAGEWSYEQYF
NA | TRBJ2-7 | TRBV7-6 | TRBD2 | CASSLDSGSSYEQYF
once | TRBJ1-1 | TRBV20-1 | NA | CKSALGTEAFF
NA | TRBJ2-7 | TRBV28 | NA | CASRPSDSSYEQYF
NA | TRBJ1-3 | TRBV9 | NA | CASSVEPRPTGGNTIYF
NA | TRBJ1-2 | TRBV2 | NA | CASSEGGAYGYTF
NA | TRBJ2-3 | TRBV5-1 | TRBD1 | CASTPTGSADTQYF